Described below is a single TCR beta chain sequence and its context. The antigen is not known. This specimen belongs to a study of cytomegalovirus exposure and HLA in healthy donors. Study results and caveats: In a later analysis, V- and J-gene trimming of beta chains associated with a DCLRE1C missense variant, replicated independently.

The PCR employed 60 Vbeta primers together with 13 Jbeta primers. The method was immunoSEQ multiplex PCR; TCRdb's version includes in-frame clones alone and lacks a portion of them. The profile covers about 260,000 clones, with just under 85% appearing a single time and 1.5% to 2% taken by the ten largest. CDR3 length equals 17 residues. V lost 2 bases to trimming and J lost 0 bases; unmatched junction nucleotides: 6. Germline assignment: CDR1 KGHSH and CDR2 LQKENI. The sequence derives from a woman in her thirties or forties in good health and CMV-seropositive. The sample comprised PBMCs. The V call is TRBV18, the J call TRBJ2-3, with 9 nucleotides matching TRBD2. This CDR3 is CASSPVRLAGSTDTQYF. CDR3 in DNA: TGTGCCAGCTCACCAGTCCGTCTAGCGGGGAGCACAGATACGCAGTATTTT.